This T cell receptor (beta chain) is from a study of T cells after somatic rescue of genetic block. The CDR3 consists of 16 residues. Trimming took 5 bases from V and 2 from J; bases not matched to a gene: 6. Germline CDR1 and CDR2: SGHTA and FQGNSA. The protocol was immunoSEQ multiplex PCR, while the TCRdb copy is restricted to in-frame clones and leaves out a portion. The table has 95,000 to 120,000 clones, around nine tenths seen once. The chain couples TRBV7-2 to TRBJ2-7, with TRBD2 matching 13 bases. The clonotype was recovered from a woman in her late teens or twenties. The specimen sequenced was peripheral blood mononuclear cells (PBMCs). This CDR3 reads CASSPRTSGGAYEQYF. CDR3 DNA: TGTGCCAGCAGCCCGCGGACTAGCGGGGGAGCCTACGAGCAGTACTTC. Supplemented by reference TRBV7-2 and TRBJ2-7, the full variable domain reads GAGVSQSPSNKVTEKGKDVELRCDPISGHTALYWYRQSLGQGLEFLIYFQGNSAPDKSGLPSDRFSAERTGGSVSTLTIQRTQQEDSAVYLCASSPRTSGGAYEQYFGPGTRLTVT.